Sequencing of this TCR beta chain was carried out in a study of blood T cell repertoires in COVID-19. Study information: PBMCs, B-cell-depleted T cells, or T cells were the source of the cDNA or gDNA that made up the material.

CDR3 length equals 14 residues. Germline loops: CDR1 MNHEY, CDR2 SVGAGI. V was trimmed by 6 bases and J by 2 bases, leaving 13 bases between them. This clone was seen once. Per the study methods: Amplifying reference gene primers gave estimates of nucleated cell counts. Sequencing used immunoSEQ multiplex PCR; TCRdb keeps in-frame clones, though not all of them. D and trimming come from the DNA, and the V and J calls and clone size come from that table. The sample has about 120,000 clones; 85% to 90% are singletons. This chain joins TRBV6-5 and TRBJ1-2; a weak D match, TRBD1 (5 bases). The origin of this receptor is a human donor with acute or convalescent COVID-19. The donor label of this sample is uncertain. Sequenced: peripheral blood. The CDR3 spells CASRPSAGNYGYTF. The CDR3 nucleotides are TGTGCCAGCAGGCCCTCAGCAGGGAACTATGGCTACACCTTC.